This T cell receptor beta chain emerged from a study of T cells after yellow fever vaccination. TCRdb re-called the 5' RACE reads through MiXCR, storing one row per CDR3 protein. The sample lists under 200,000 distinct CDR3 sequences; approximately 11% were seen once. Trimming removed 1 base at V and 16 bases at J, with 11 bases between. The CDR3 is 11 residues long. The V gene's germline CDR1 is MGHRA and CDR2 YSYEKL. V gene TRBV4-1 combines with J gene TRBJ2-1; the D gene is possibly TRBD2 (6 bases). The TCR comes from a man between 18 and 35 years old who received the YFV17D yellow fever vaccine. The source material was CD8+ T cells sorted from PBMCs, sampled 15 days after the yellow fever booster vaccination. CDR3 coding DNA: TGCGCCAGCAGCCAAGCCGGGACTTTTTTCTTC. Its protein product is CASSQAGTFFF.